The 32 T cell receptor beta chains below all came from one sample that was sequenced in a study of T cells in tuberculosis. Only in-frame clones appear in the TCRdb table, and some are missing; sequencing was by immunoSEQ multiplex PCR. This table has tens of thousands of clones, 95% appearing once. Sequencing input: PBMCs. Every receptor here comes from a donor aged 10 to 29 with latent tuberculosis or without tuberculosis infection.

This clone was seen a single time. The chain is built from TRBV30 and TRBJ2-2; 8 bases agree with TRBD2. CDR3 size: 22 residues. Germline loops: CDR1 GTSNPN, CDR2 SVGIG (reference sequence). The trim removed 0 bases at V and 4 bases at J, leaving 25 bases unmatched. CDR3 region: CAWSVPSGGHTRKPFSTGELFF. CDR3 coding DNA: TGTGCCTGGAGTGTACCCAGCGGGGGCCACACCAGAAAACCTTTCTCCACCGGGGAGCTGTTTTTT.

This chain uses TRBV4-1 with TRBJ1-3; the D is unclear. The germline V and J ends were trimmed by 3 bases and 1 base, with 10 bases remaining between them. Germline-derived CDR1 and CDR2 are MGHRA and YSYEKL. The CDR3 contains 15 residues. In nucleotides, the CDR3 is TGCGCCAGCAGCCACCAGGCTTGGTCTGGAAACACCATATATTTT. This translates into CASSHQAWSGNTIYF.

This chain links TRBV28 with TRBJ2-3, with D uncertain. There are 17 residues in the CDR3. Trimming removed 3 bases from V and 3 bases from J, with 19 bases in between. In germline, CDR1 is MDHEN, CDR2 SYDVKM. CDR3 amino acids: CASSFVPRSFSTDTQYF. The CDR3 DNA is TGTGCCAGCAGTTTTGTCCCGCGAAGTTTTAGTACAGATACGCAGTATTTT.

This chain connects TRBV7-6 to TRBJ1-2, with D possibly TRBD1 on 6 matching bases. V lost 0 bases and J 6 bases, leaving 23 bases between the germline ends. CDR1 and CDR2 from the germline V gene are SGHVS and FNYEAQ. This CDR3 has 18 amino acids. CDR3 DNA sequence: TGTGCCAGCAGCTTAGCCGAAACCCGGGGCCCTAGGGGGAATGGCTACACCTTC. It specifies CASSLAETRGPRGNGYTF.

This chain connects TRBV6-1 to TRBJ1-2, with TRBD1 matching 7 bases. Germline V CDR1 and CDR2: MNHNS, SASEGT. After removal of 8 bases from V and 2 bases from J, the junction contained 11 bases not matched to a gene. The CDR3 runs 15 residues. The chain's CDR3 is CASRKPGQSNYGYTF. The CDR3 DNA reads TGTGCCAGCCGCAAGCCGGGACAGTCAAACTATGGCTACACCTTC.

The chain recombines TRBV28 with TRBJ1-3; TRBD1 matches 8 bases. The trim removed 3 bases at V and 2 bases at J, leaving 0 bases unmatched. This CDR3 comprises 14 residues. The germline V gene has CDR1 MDHEN and CDR2 SYDVKM. The CDR3 region is CASSFRGPGNTIYF. CDR3 coding DNA: TGTGCCAGCAGTTTCAGGGGGCCTGGAAACACCATATATTTT.

The V and J genes are TRBV5-1 and TRBJ2-3; TRBD2 matches at 7 bases. This CDR3 is 13 amino acids long. The germline gives CDR1 SGHRS, CDR2 YFSETQ. Trimming cost V 4 bases and J 9 bases; bases outside gene matches: 8. Here the CDR3 DNA reads TGCGCCAGCAGCCCGGAAGGACTAGACACGCAGTATTTT. Amino acids: CASSPEGLDTQYF.

This chain uses TRBV7-2 with TRBJ2-7; TRBD1 matches at 8 bases. The CDR3 extends over 16 amino acids. V shed 1 base, J shed 5 bases, and the junction held 10 bases outside the gene matches. CDR1 SGHTA and CDR2 FQGNSA come from the germline V gene. CDR3 nucleotides: TGTGCCAGCAGCTTAGTAGCCACCCAGGGGGCCCACGAGCAGTACTTC. Translated, it gives CASSLVATQGAHEQYF.

This clone has a single count. The chain employs TRBV5-5 and TRBJ2-7; 8 positions match TRBD1. The trim removed 0 bases at V and 5 bases at J, leaving 10 bases unmatched. The germline V gene encodes CDR1 SGHKS and CDR2 YYEKEE (reference sequence). The CDR3 is 16 residues long. CDR3: CASSLAVTGGGDEQYF. The CDR3 coding sequence is TGTGCCAGCAGCTTGGCCGTAACAGGGGGAGGAGACGAGCAGTACTTC. Full variable domain (rest looked up from reference TRBV5-5 and TRBJ2-7): DAGVTQSPTHLIKTRGQQVTLRCSPISGHKSVSWYQQVLGQGPQFIFQYYEKEERGRGNFPDRFSARQFPNYSSELNVNALLLGDSALYLCASSLAVTGGGDEQYFGPGTRLTVT.

J is TRBJ2-1 and V is TRBV7-8, with 12 bases that match TRBD2. Trimming at V came to 5 bases and at J to 0 bases, leaving 8 bases not matched to a gene. This CDR3 region has 18 residues. Germline V CDR1 and CDR2: SGHVS, FQNEAQ. CDR3 region: CASSPGLAGSSSYNEQFF. CDR3 in DNA: TGTGCCAGCAGCCCCGGACTAGCGGGGAGTAGCTCCTACAATGAGCAGTTCTTC. Full variable domain (remainder filled in from reference TRBV7-8 and TRBJ2-1): GAGVSQSPRYKVAKRGQDVALRCDPISGHVSLFWYQQALGQGPEFLTYFQNEAQLDKSGLPSDRFFAERPEGSVSTLKIQRTQQEDSAVYLCASSPGLAGSSSYNEQFFGPGTRLTVL.

The rearrangement uses TRBV28 and TRBJ2-5; 9 nucleotides agree with TRBD2. The germline V gene has CDR1 MDHEN and CDR2 SYDVKM. After removal of 2 bases from V and 4 bases from J, the junction contained 8 bases not matched to a gene. The CDR3 is made up of 16 amino acids. CDR3: CASSLRGGGALETQYF. The CDR3 DNA is TGTGCCAGCAGTTTACGGGGCGGGGGGGCCCTAGAGACCCAGTACTTC.

The V call is TRBV4-3, the J call TRBJ1-3; tentative D call: TRBD1 (6 bases). Germline lookup yields CDR1 LGHNA and CDR2 YSLEER. V dropped 0 bases and J dropped 3 bases, with 15 bases sitting between them. This CDR3 comprises 17 residues. CDR3 bases: TGCGCCAGCAGCCAAGACAGACAGGCCTCGGGTGGAAACACCATATATTTT. Encoded protein: CASSQDRQASGGNTIYF.

This sequence joins TRBV27 and TRBJ2-2; D is unclear. Trimming took off 2 bases at V and 0 bases at J, with 7 bases between the two ends. Per germline, CDR1 MNHEY and CDR2 SMNVEV (reference sequence). This CDR3 spans 15 amino acids. CDR3 bases: TGTGCCAGCAGTTTAATCTTCGCGAACACCGGGGAGCTGTTTTTT. It yields the protein CASSLIFANTGELFF.

The chain has TRBV5-6 and TRBJ2-2, with 9 bases matching TRBD1. In germline, CDR1 is SGHDT, CDR2 YYEEEE. The trim removed 2 bases at V and 6 bases at J, leaving 8 bases unmatched. The CDR3 has 16 amino acids. The CDR3 DNA sequence: TGTGCCAGCAGCTTACTTACAGGGGGCGCAGCCGGGGAGCTGTTTTTT. This translates into CASSLLTGGAAGELFF.

In its sample, this clone was seen once. This chain links TRBV5-1 with TRBJ2-5; 12 nucleotides align to TRBD2. Germline-derived CDR1 and CDR2 are SGHRS and YFSETQ. The CDR3 sequence is 16 residues long. The trim removed 4 bases at V and 5 bases at J, leaving 9 bases unmatched. The chain's CDR3 is CASSMTSGGTGETQYF. The CDR3 DNA follows: TGCGCCAGCAGCATGACTAGCGGGGGCACGGGTGAGACCCAGTACTTC.

This chain links TRBV11-1 with TRBJ2-1, with 8 bases lining up with TRBD2. The CDR3 is 15 residues long. Germline V gives CDR1 SGHAT, CDR2 FQDESV (reference sequence). V was pared by 8 bases and J by 8 bases, with 14 bases of the junction left unmatched. CDR3 loop: CASSRGSGGGDEQFF. In DNA form, the CDR3 reads TGTGCCAGCTCACGAGGCTCCGGGGGGGGAGATGAGCAGTTCTTC.

This chain links TRBV4-2 with TRBJ2-2; D possibly corresponds to TRBD2 (5 bases). Germline V gene lookup returns CDR1 LGHNA and CDR2 YNFKEQ. This CDR3 has 16 amino acids. The V end was cut by 0 bases, the J end by 7 bases, with 15 bases between. CDR3 sequence reads: CASSQESSGEVGELFF. The DNA of the CDR3 is TGTGCCAGCAGCCAAGAATCCAGCGGCGAGGTCGGGGAGCTGTTTTTT.

The rearrangement uses TRBV10-3 and TRBJ1-1; no reliable D call. The V end lost 4 bases, the J end lost 4 bases, and 10 bases lay between the germline ends. The CDR3 loop spans 13 amino acids. Germline CDR1 reads ENHRY; CDR2 reads SYGVKD. CDR3 bases: TGTGCCATCAGTGTTTTGAAGAGCACTGAAGCTTTCTTT. Amino acid sequence: CAISVLKSTEAFF.

This chain uses TRBV5-8 with TRBJ1-4; 12 nucleotides align to TRBD1. The CDR3 sequence is 14 residues long. Germline V gene lookup returns CDR1 SGHTS and CDR2 YDEGEE. V was clipped by 5 bases and J by 10 bases; unmatched bases: 6. CDR3 residues: CASSPGQGAGKLFF. In DNA form, the CDR3 reads TGTGCCAGCAGTCCGGGACAGGGGGCCGGAAAACTGTTTTTT.

The chain joins TRBV6-1 to TRBJ1-3; TRBD1 aligns across 7 bases. The V and J ends lost 2 bases and 3 bases, in that order; junction bases with no gene match: 7. Looked up from germline, CDR1 is MNHNS and CDR2 is SASEGT. CDR3 size: 16 residues. The DNA of the CDR3 is TGTGCCAGCAGTGAAAGCAGGGGGGTTCGTGGAAACACCATATATTTT. This sequence encodes CASSESRGVRGNTIYF.

V usage is TRBV14 and J usage is TRBJ1-2; TRBD1 might be the D (5 bases). V lost 0 bases and J 1 base, leaving 9 bases between the germline ends. There are 15 residues in the CDR3. Germline CDR1 and CDR2: SGHDN and FVKESK. This CDR3 reads CASSQEMGGNYGYTF. The DNA of the CDR3 is TGTGCCAGCAGCCAAGAAATGGGGGGTAACTATGGCTACACCTTC.

This rearrangement joins TRBV9 to TRBJ2-5, with 11 bases identical to TRBD1. Trimming took 4 bases from V and 4 from J; bases not matched to a gene: 9. Germline-derived CDR1 and CDR2 are SGDLS and YYNGEE. The CDR3 spans 16 residues. The CDR3 region is CASSPRTGGNGETQYF. In DNA, the CDR3 is TGTGCCAGCAGCCCACGGACAGGGGGCAACGGAGAGACCCAGTACTTC.

The chain recombines TRBV6-1 with TRBJ1-6; 8 bases agree with TRBD1. V was pared by 7 bases and J by 7 bases, with 3 bases of the junction left unmatched. CDR3 length: 13 residues. Germline values: CDR1 MNHNS, CDR2 SASEGT. The CDR3 region is CASTRTGNSPLHF. Written as DNA, the CDR3 is TGTGCCAGCACCAGGACAGGGAATTCACCCCTCCACTTT.

V is TRBV9 and J is TRBJ2-7, with 7 bases matching TRBD1. CDR1 is SGDLS, CDR2 YYNGEE, per germline. Germline trimming cut 4 bases from V and 2 bases from J; bases unmatched to any gene: 9. The CDR3 length is 15 residues. The CDR3 here is CASSRQDRQAYEQYF. In DNA, the CDR3 is TGTGCCAGCAGCCGCCAGGACAGGCAAGCCTACGAGCAGTACTTC.

This rearrangement joins TRBV6-1 to TRBJ1-1, with unresolved D. Per germline, CDR1 MNHNS and CDR2 SASEGT. This CDR3 has 15 residues. Trimming shortened V by 1 base and J by 1 base, and 10 bases separated the two germline ends. CDR3 sequence reads: CASSEVPARNTEAFF. The CDR3 bases are TGTGCCAGCAGTGAAGTCCCTGCCAGGAACACTGAAGCTTTCTTT.

The CDR3 sequence is CASSRLAGGSRQYF. The CDR3 coding sequence is TGTGCCAGCAGCCGTCTAGCGGGGGGGAGTCGGCAGTACTTC. The chain has TRBV28 and TRBJ2-7; 12 bases line up with TRBD2. V was pared by 6 bases and J by 9 bases, with 9 bases of the junction left unmatched. CDR1 and CDR2 (germline): MDHEN, SYDVKM. The CDR3 runs 14 residues.

The V and J genes are TRBV5-4 and TRBJ1-3; a weak D match, TRBD1 (6 bases). CDR1 is SGHNT, CDR2 YYREEE, per germline (reference sequence). The V end lost 0 bases, the J end lost 2 bases, and 9 bases lay between the germline ends. The CDR3 consists of 15 residues. The CDR3 spells CASSLVPGAGNTIYF. Here the CDR3 DNA reads TGTGCCAGCAGCTTGGTTCCAGGGGCTGGAAACACCATATATTTT.

The chain couples TRBV25-1 to TRBJ1-5, with D tentatively TRBD1 (5 bases). The CDR3 runs to 18 residues. Per the germline V gene, CDR1 is MGHDK and CDR2 is SYGVNS. The V and J ends lost 2 bases and 1 base respectively, with 18 bases between them. Here the CDR3 reads CASSEGAALDSSNQPQHF. The DNA of the CDR3 is TGTGCCAGCAGTGAAGGGGCGGCGTTGGATTCGAGCAATCAGCCCCAGCATTTT.

The CDR3 bases are TGTGCCAGCAGCTTAGGTGGAGGGGGCAATGGCTACACCTTC. Its protein product is CASSLGGGGNGYTF. The J gene is TRBJ1-2, the V gene TRBV7-6, with 7 positions matching TRBD1. CDR1 and CDR2 from the germline V gene are SGHVS and FNYEAQ. V trimming: 1 base; J trimming: 6 bases; junction bases outside the gene matches: 5. This CDR3 has 14 amino acids.

In its sample, this clone was seen once. This chain joins TRBV5-4 and TRBJ1-2, with TRBD1 matching 10 bases. V shed 4 bases, J shed 4 bases, and the junction held 4 bases outside the gene matches. Germline values: CDR1 SGHNT, CDR2 YYREEE (reference sequence). The CDR3 runs 14 residues. In DNA, the CDR3 is TGTGCCAGCAGCGAGGGACAGGGGCTCTATGGCTACACCTTC. Encoded protein: CASSEGQGLYGYTF.

V is TRBV2 and J is TRBJ1-5; 8 bases line up with TRBD1. With 5 bases clipped from V and 4 bases from J, the junction kept 7 bases outside the gene matches. CDR1 SNHLY and CDR2 FYNNEI come from the germline V gene. CDR3 length equals 15 residues. CDR3 coding DNA: TGTGCCAGCAGTCCGAACCAGGGGGCTAATCAGCCCCAGCATTTT. It translates to CASSPNQGANQPQHF.

The chain joins TRBV7-6 to TRBJ2-3; weak D call: TRBD2 (5 bases). Germline V gene sequence: CDR1 SGHVS, CDR2 FNYEAQ. The CDR3 length is 14 residues. Deletions cut 2 bases from V and 4 bases from J, with 10 bases between. The CDR3 bases are TGTGCCAGCAGCTTATTGTCGGGATCAGATACGCAGTATTTT. Its translation is CASSLLSGSDTQYF.